This T cell receptor beta chain emerged from a study of blood T cell repertoires in COVID-19. Study at large: COVID-19 samples from acute and convalescent phases originated in the United States, Italy and Spain. PBMCs, B-cell-depleted T cells, or T cells were the source of the cDNA or gDNA that made up the material.

Authors' analysis steps: Nucleated cell counts were estimated from reference gene primer amplification. The repertoire was sequenced with immunoSEQ multiplex PCR; TCRdb's copy has only in-frame clones and lacks some. D and trimming come from the DNA, and the V and J calls and clone size come from that table. This table holds roughly 230,000 clones, 70% to 90% found once. As concerns this clone: This CDR3 is also generated by other DNA sequences in the sample.

Shortly before study entry, within 2 weeks, exposed participants had met a COVID-19 case. The germline V gene has CDR1 SQVTM and CDR2 ANQGSEA. This CDR3 region has 14 residues. The V segment lost 1 base and the J segment 2 bases; nucleotides outside the gene matches: 1. The rearrangement uses TRBV29-1 and TRBJ1-1; 10 bases match TRBD1. The material sequenced was PBMCs or T cells enriched from blood (not recorded which). The TCR sequence derives from a woman between 50 and 59 years old who had been exposed to COVID-19. CDR3 in DNA: TGCAGCGTTGAAGGGGACAGGGGTAACACTGAAGCTTTCTTT. Translated: CSVEGDRGNTEAFF.